This TCR beta chain was captured in a study of blood T cell repertoires in COVID-19. The study drew participants aged 18 to 89 years from around 24 US areas. Assignment of participants to cohorts was predicated upon participant-reported clinical history. Recovered status applied to Cohort 3 donors who had two consecutive negative PCRs. It also applied to those with clearance or with symptom resolution. Original handling: Reference gene primer amplification yielded estimated nucleated cell counts. The repertoire was sequenced with immunoSEQ multiplex PCR; TCRdb's copy has only in-frame clones and lacks some. V, J and clone size are taken as reported in that table, and D and trimming were inferred from the DNA itself. The table has 250,000 to 350,000 clones, 88% seen once. The germline V and J ends were trimmed by 0 bases and 5 bases, with 8 bases remaining between them. The CDR3 sequence is 14 residues long. CDR1 and CDR2 (germline): MNHEY, SVGEGT.

The sequence was obtained from a woman aged 45 to 65 who had recovered from COVID-19. V usage is TRBV6-2 or TRBV6-3 and J usage is TRBJ1-5; D is unclear. The sample taken for sequencing was PBMCs or T cells enriched from blood (not recorded which). The chain's CDR3 is CASSYSLADQPQHF. The CDR3 DNA sequence: TGTGCCAGCAGTTACTCCCTGGCAGATCAGCCCCAGCATTTT.